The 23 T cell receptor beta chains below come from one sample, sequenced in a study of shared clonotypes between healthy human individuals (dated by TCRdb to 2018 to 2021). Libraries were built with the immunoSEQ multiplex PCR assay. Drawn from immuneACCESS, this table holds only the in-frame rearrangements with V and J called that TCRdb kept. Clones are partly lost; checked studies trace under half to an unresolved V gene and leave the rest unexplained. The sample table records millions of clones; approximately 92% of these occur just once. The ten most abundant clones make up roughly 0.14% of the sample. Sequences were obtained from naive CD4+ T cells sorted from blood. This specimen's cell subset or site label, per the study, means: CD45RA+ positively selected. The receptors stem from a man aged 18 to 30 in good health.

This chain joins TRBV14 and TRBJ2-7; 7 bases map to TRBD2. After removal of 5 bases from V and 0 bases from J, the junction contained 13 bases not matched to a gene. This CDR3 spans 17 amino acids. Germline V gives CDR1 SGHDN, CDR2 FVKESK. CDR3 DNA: TGTGCCAGCAGCTCAAGCGACGGGCGCGGGAGCTCCTACGAGCAGTACTTC. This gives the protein CASSSSDGRGSSYEQYF.

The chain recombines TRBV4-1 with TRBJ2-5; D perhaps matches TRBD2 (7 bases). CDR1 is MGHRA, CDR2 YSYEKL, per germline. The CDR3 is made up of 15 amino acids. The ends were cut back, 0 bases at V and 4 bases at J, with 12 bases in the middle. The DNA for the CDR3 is TGCGCCAGCAGCCAAGATGCCGGGGGGCCAGAGACCCAGTACTTC. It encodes CASSQDAGGPETQYF.

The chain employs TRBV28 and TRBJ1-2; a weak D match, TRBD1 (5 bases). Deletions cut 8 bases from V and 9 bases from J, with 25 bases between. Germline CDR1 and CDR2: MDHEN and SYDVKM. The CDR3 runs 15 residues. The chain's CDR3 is CASSAPGMGDPRYTF. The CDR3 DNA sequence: TGTGCCAGCTCGGCCCCGGGAATGGGGGACCCGCGCTACACCTTC.

The CDR3 region is CASSRLVHEQFF. The CDR3 region has the DNA TGTGCCAGCAGTCGACTAGTTCATGAGCAGTTCTTC. The V gene is TRBV6-1, the J gene TRBJ2-1, with D maybe TRBD2 (6 bases). The CDR3 loop spans 12 amino acids. V shed 5 bases and J shed 8 bases, with 10 bases lying between them. CDR1 MNHNS and CDR2 SASEGT come from the germline V gene.

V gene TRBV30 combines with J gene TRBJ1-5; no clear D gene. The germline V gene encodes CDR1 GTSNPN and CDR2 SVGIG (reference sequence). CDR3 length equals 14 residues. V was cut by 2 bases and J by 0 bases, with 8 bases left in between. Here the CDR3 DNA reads TGTGCCTGGAGTCGGGAGACTAGCAATCAGCCCCAGCATTTT. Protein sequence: CAWSRETSNQPQHF.

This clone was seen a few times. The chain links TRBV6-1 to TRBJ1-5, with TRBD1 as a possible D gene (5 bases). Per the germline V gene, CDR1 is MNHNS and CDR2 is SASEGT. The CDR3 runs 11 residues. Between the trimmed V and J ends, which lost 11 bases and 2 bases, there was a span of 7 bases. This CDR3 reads CAAGRNQPQHF. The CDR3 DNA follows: TGTGCCGCGGGGCGCAATCAGCCCCAGCATTTT.

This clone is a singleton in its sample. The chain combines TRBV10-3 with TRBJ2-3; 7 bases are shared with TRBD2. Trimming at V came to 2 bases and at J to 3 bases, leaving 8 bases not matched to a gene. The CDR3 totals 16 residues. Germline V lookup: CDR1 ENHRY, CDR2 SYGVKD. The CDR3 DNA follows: TGTGCCATCAGTGAGGGGGTGGCGGGAGTAACAGATACGCAGTATTTT. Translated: CAISEGVAGVTDTQYF.

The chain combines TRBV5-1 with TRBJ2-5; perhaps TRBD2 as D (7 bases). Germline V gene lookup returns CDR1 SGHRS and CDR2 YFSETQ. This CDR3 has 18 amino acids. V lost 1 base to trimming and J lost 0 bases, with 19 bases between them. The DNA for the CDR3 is TGCGCCAGCAGCTTGAACGTCCGGGGGGCCGTATACCAAGAGACCCAGTACTTC. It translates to CASSLNVRGAVYQETQYF.

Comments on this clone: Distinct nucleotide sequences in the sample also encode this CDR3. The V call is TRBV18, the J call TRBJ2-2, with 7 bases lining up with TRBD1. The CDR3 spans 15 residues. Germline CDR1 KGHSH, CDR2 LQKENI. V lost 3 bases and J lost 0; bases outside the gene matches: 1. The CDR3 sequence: CASSPTGPNTGELFF. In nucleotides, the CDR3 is TGTGCCAGCTCACCGACAGGGCCGAACACCGGGGAGCTGTTTTTT.

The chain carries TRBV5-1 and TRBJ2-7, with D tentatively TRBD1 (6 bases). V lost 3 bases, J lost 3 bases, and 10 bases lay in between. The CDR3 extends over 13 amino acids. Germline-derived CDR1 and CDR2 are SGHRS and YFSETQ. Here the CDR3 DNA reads TGCGCCAGCAGCTCAACAGGGTACTACGAGCAGTACTTC. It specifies CASSSTGYYEQYF.

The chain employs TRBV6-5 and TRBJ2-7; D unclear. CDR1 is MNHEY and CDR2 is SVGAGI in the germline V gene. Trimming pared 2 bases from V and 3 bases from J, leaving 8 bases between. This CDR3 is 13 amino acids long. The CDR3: CASSYVRNYEQYF. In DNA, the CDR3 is TGTGCCAGCAGTTACGTCCGGAACTACGAGCAGTACTTC.

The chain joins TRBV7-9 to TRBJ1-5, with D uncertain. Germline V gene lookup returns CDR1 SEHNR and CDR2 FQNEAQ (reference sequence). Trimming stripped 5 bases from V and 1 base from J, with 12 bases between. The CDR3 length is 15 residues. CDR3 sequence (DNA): TGTGCCAGCAGCCCAGAGGGCGCGAGCAATCAGCCCCAGCATTTT. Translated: CASSPEGASNQPQHF.

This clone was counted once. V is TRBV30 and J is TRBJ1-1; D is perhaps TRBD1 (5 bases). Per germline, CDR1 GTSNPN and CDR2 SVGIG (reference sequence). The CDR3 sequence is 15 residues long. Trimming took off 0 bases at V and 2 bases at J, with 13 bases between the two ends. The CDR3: CAWSVGPGINTEAFF. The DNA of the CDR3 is TGTGCCTGGAGTGTAGGTCCAGGGATAAACACTGAAGCTTTCTTT. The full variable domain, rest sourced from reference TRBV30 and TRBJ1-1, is SQTIHQWPATLVQPVGSPLSLECTVEGTSNPNLYWYRQAAGRGLQLLFYSVGIGQISSEVPQNLSASRPQDRQFILSSKKLLLSDSGFYLCAWSVGPGINTEAFFGQGTRLTVV.

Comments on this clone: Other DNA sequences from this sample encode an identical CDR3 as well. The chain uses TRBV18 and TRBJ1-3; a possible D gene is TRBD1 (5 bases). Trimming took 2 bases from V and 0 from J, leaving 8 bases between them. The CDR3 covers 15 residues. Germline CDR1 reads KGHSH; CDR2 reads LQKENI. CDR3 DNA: TGTGCCAGCTCACCAAGACAGATCTCTGGAAACACCATATATTTT. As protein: CASSPRQISGNTIYF.

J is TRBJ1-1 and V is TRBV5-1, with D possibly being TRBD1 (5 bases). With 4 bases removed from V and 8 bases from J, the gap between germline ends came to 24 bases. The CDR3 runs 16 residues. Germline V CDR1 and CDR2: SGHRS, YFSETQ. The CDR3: CASSPSPTAQTIEAFF. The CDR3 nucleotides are TGCGCCAGCAGCCCTTCCCCGACAGCCCAGACGATCGAAGCTTTCTTT.

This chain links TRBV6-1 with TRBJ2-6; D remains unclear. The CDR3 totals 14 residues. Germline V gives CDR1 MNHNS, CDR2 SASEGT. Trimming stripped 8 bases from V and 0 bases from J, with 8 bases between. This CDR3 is CASGWLSGANVLTF. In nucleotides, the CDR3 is TGTGCCAGCGGTTGGCTCTCTGGGGCCAACGTCCTGACTTTC.

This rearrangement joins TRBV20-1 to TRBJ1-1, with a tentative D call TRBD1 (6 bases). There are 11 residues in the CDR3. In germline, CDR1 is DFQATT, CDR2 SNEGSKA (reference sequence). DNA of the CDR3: TGCAGCCTGGGGGGGCCCACTGAAGCTTTCTTT. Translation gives CSLGGPTEAFF.

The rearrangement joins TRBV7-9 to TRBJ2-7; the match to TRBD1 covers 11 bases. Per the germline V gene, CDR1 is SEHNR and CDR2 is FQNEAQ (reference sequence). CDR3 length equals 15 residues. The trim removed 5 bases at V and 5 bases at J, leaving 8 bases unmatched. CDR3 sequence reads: CASSAGQGALDEQYF. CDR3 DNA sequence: TGTGCCAGCAGCGCCGGACAGGGGGCGCTGGACGAGCAGTACTTC. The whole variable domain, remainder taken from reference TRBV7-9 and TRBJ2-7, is DTGVSQNPRHKITKRGQNVTFRCDPISEHNRLYWYRQTLGQGPEFLTYFQNEAQLEKSRLLSDRFSAERPKGSFSTLEIQRTEQGDSAMYLCASSAGQGALDEQYFGPGTRLTVT.

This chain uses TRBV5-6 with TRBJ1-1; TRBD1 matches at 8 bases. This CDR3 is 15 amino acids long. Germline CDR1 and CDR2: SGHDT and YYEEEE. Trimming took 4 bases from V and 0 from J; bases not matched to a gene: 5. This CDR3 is CASSLRDRMNTEAFF. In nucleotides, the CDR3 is TGTGCCAGCAGCCTCCGGGACAGGATGAACACTGAAGCTTTCTTT.

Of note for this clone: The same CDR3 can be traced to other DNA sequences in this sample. The CDR3 DNA reads as TGTGCCAGCAGCTTGGCGAATTCACCCCTCCACTTT. This codes for CASSLANSPLHF. The J gene is TRBJ1-6, the V gene TRBV7-9, with unresolved D. This CDR3 is 12 amino acids long. V was cut by 3 bases and J by 7 bases, with 4 bases left in between. Germline values: CDR1 SEHNR, CDR2 FQNEAQ (reference sequence).

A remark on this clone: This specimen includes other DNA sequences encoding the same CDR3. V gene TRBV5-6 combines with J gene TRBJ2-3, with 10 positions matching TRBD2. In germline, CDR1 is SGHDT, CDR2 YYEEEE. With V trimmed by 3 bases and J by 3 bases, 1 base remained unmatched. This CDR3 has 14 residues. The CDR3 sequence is CASSSGLATDTQYF. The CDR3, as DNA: TGTGCCAGCAGCTCGGGACTAGCGACAGATACGCAGTATTTT. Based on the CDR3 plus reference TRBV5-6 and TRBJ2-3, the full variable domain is DAGVTQSPTHLIKTRGQQVTLRCSPKSGHDTVSWYQQALGQGPQFIFQYYEEEERQRGNFPDRFSGHQFPNYSSELNVNALLLGDSALYLCASSSGLATDTQYFGPGTRLTVL.

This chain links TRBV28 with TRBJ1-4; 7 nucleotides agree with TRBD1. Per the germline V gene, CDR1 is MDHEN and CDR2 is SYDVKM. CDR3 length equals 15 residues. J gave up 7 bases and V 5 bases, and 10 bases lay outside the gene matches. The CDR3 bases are TGTGCCAGCAGTCCCAGGGGGGGGGTTGGTGAAAAACTGTTTTTT. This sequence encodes CASSPRGGVGEKLFF.

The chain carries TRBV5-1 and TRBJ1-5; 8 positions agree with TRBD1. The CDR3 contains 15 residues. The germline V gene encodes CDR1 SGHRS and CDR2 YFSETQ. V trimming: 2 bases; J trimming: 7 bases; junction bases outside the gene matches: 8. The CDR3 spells CASSLTGGSGQPQHF. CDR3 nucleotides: TGCGCCAGCAGCTTAACAGGGGGGAGTGGCCAGCCCCAGCATTTT. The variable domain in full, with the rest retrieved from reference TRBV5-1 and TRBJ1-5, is KAGVTQTPRYLIKTRGQQVTLSCSPISGHRSVSWYQQTPGQGLQFLFEYFSETQRNKGNFPGRFSGRQFSNSRSEMNVSTLELGDSALYLCASSLTGGSGQPQHFGDGTRLSIL.